These 27 T cell receptor beta chains share one sample of origin, sequenced in a study of cytomegalovirus exposure and HLA in healthy donors. Primers included in the PCR were 60 Vbeta and 13 Jbeta primers. TCRdb's table, derived via immunoSEQ multiplex PCR, lists solely in-frame clones and lacks some. The sample carries more than 100,000 clones, about 81% recorded once. The sample was PBMCs. These receptors all stem from a woman between 50 and 59 years old in good health and CMV-seropositive.

This CDR3 is CASSLVRFGGTEAFF. CDR3 DNA sequence: TGTGCCAGCAGTTTGGTGCGTTTCGGGGGCACTGAAGCTTTCTTT. This chain links TRBV28 with TRBJ1-1, with D perhaps TRBD1 (5 bases). V was cut by 3 bases and J by 4 bases, with 15 bases left in between. Germline V gene lookup returns CDR1 MDHEN and CDR2 SYDVKM. This CDR3 spans 15 amino acids.

The chain employs TRBV9 and TRBJ2-2, with TRBD1 matching over 8 bases. Germline assignment: CDR1 SGDLS and CDR2 YYNGEE. This CDR3 region has 13 residues. The J segment lost 4 bases and the V segment lost 7 bases, leaving 3 bases of the junction unmatched. CDR3 DNA: TGTGCCAGCGGCAGGGGGCCCACCGGGGAGCTGTTTTTT. Its protein product is CASGRGPTGELFF.

The chain employs TRBV9 and TRBJ1-1; D perhaps matches TRBD1 (6 bases). Germline CDR1 SGDLS, CDR2 YYNGEE. This CDR3 is built from 17 residues. V was trimmed by 1 base and J by 1 base, leaving 17 bases between them. CDR3 DNA: TGTGCCAGCAGCGTAAGGGACAACCCCCACACGAACACTGAAGCTTTCTTT. Its translation is CASSVRDNPHTNTEAFF.

J is TRBJ2-5 and V is TRBV28; D is uncertain. Between the trimmed V and J ends, which lost 1 base and 2 bases, there was a span of 8 bases. Germline V CDR1 and CDR2: MDHEN, SYDVKM. The CDR3 runs to 14 residues. The CDR3 is CASSLSPGQETQYF. DNA for the CDR3: TGTGCCAGCAGTTTATCTCCAGGACAAGAGACCCAGTACTTC.

For the CDR3, the DNA is TGCGCCAGCAGCTTGGCCGGGGGATCCTATGGCTACACCTTC. This codes for CASSLAGGSYGYTF. The rearrangement joins TRBV5-1 to TRBJ1-2, with D perhaps TRBD1 (5 bases). V was clipped by 0 bases and J by 4 bases, with 10 bases between them. The length of the CDR3 is 14 residues. Germline CDR1 SGHRS, CDR2 YFSETQ.

The gene calls are TRBV7-3 and TRBJ2-5; 7 bases are a match to TRBD1. The CDR3 has 15 residues. The germline V gene encodes CDR1 SGHTA and CDR2 FQGTGA. V lost 5 bases, J lost 2 bases, and 8 bases stayed unmatched. CDR3 in DNA: TGTGCCAGCAGCCCGCAAGGGGGCTGGCAAGAGACCCAGTACTTC. Encoded protein: CASSPQGGWQETQYF.

V is TRBV6-1 and J is TRBJ2-5; 9 bases are shared with TRBD1. The V gene end was trimmed by 6 bases and the J gene end by 2 bases; junction bases not matched to a gene: 4. Germline CDR1 and CDR2: MNHNS and SASEGT. The CDR3 is 14 residues long. Here the CDR3 reads CASRTQGAQETQYF. DNA for the CDR3: TGTGCCAGCAGGACACAGGGGGCTCAAGAGACCCAGTACTTC.

The chain links TRBV7-9 to TRBJ1-4; 7 bases agree with TRBD1. From germline, CDR1 is SEHNR and CDR2 FQNEAQ (reference sequence). This CDR3 is built from 16 residues. The V and J ends lost 3 bases and 2 bases, in that order; junction bases with no gene match: 6. In DNA form, the CDR3 reads TGTGCCAGCAGCTTTGGACAGGTGTTTACTAATGAAAAACTGTTTTTT. Its translation: CASSFGQVFTNEKLFF. Full variable domain (remainder filled in from reference TRBV7-9 and TRBJ1-4): DTGVSQNPRHKITKRGQNVTFRCDPISEHNRLYWYRQTLGQGPEFLTYFQNEAQLEKSRLLSDRFSAERPKGSFSTLEIQRTEQGDSAMYLCASSFGQVFTNEKLFFGSGTQLSVL.

The chain links TRBV6-6 to TRBJ1-6; a possible D gene is TRBD1 (5 bases). V was pared by 2 bases and J by 4 bases, with 6 bases between. The CDR3 is 14 residues long. Germline CDR1 MNHNY, CDR2 SVGAGI (reference sequence). The CDR3 sequence: CASSYRQYNSPLHF. Here the CDR3 DNA reads TGTGCCAGCAGTTACCGACAGTATAATTCACCCCTCCACTTT.

The chain joins TRBV19 to TRBJ2-5, with TRBD1 matching 11 bases. The CDR3 has 16 amino acids. CDR1 LNHDA and CDR2 SQIVND come from the germline V gene (reference sequence). J lost 5 bases, V lost 5 bases, and 10 bases had no gene match. The CDR3 DNA is TGTGCCAGTAGTCCTGGGACAGGGGGGAATGGGGAGACCCAGTACTTC. Translated: CASSPGTGGNGETQYF.

The chain is built from TRBV5-4 and TRBJ1-2; 9 nucleotides line up with TRBD1. The CDR3 contains 19 residues. J lost 2 bases, V lost 3 bases, and 17 bases had no gene match. Germline loops: CDR1 SGHNT, CDR2 YYREEE (reference sequence). For the CDR3, the DNA is TGTGCCAGCAGCTCCCCGAGGGACAGGGAACCCACGGAGAACTATGGCTACACCTTC. Amino acids: CASSSPRDREPTENYGYTF.

This sequence joins TRBV11-1 and TRBJ1-1, with 7 nucleotides matching TRBD1. Unmatched junction bases numbered 10, after V lost 5 bases and J lost 4 bases. The CDR3 sequence is 15 residues long. Looked up from germline, CDR1 is SGHAT and CDR2 is FQDESV (reference sequence). CDR3 amino acids: CASSLSGGWGTEAFF. The CDR3 DNA reads TGTGCCAGCAGCCTATCAGGGGGTTGGGGCACTGAAGCTTTCTTT.

V gene TRBV5-1 combines with J gene TRBJ2-3, with D tentatively TRBD1 (5 bases). The germline gives CDR1 SGHRS, CDR2 YFSETQ. The CDR3 has 14 residues. The V gene lost 0 bases and the J gene lost 6 bases, with 11 bases spanning the gap. Written as DNA, the CDR3 is TGCGCCAGCAGCTTGGGACAGCCCTTGGATACGCAGTATTTT. Translation gives CASSLGQPLDTQYF.

The chain links TRBV11-2 to TRBJ1-1, with D perhaps matching TRBD1 (6 bases). Germline CDR1 SGHAT, CDR2 FQNNGV. V was pared by 1 base and J by 1 base, with 13 bases between. The CDR3 consists of 16 residues. The CDR3 DNA reads TGTGCCAGCAGCTTAGGATACCCGGGACAGAACACTGAAGCTTTCTTT. This encodes CASSLGYPGQNTEAFF.

This chain uses TRBV5-1 with TRBJ2-1; the D gene is possibly TRBD1 (5 bases). With 0 bases removed from V and 10 bases from J, the gap between germline ends came to 11 bases. Germline V gives CDR1 SGHRS, CDR2 YFSETQ. The CDR3 is 13 residues long. The CDR3 nucleotides are TGCGCCAGCAGCTTGGCCCTACAGGACGAGCAGTTCTTC. Residues: CASSLALQDEQFF.

The chain employs TRBV5-4 and TRBJ2-5, with D possibly TRBD2 on 6 matching bases. V lost 4 bases to trimming and J lost 1 base, with 14 bases between them. The CDR3 is 15 amino acids. Germline V gene data show CDR1 as SGHNT and CDR2 as YYREEE (reference sequence). CDR3 in DNA: TGTGCCAGCAGCCCTCCCGGGGAGGCCCAAGAGACCCAGTACTTC. This sequence encodes CASSPPGEAQETQYF.

The rearrangement uses TRBV2 and TRBJ1-2; 7 bases line up with TRBD1. The CDR3 has 13 residues. Germline V gene data show CDR1 as SNHLY and CDR2 as FYNNEI. Germline trimming cut 3 bases from V and 5 bases from J; bases unmatched to any gene: 3. DNA of the CDR3: TGTGCCAGCAGTGACTGGGACAGTTATGGCTACACCTTC. It codes for CASSDWDSYGYTF.

V usage is TRBV29-1 and J usage is TRBJ1-5; no reliable D call. The germline V and J ends were trimmed by 4 bases and 4 bases, with 8 bases remaining between them. Germline lookup yields CDR1 SQVTM and CDR2 ANQGSEA. The CDR3 spans 12 residues. The CDR3 loop is CSVVSGNQPQHF. In DNA form, the CDR3 reads TGCAGCGTTGTATCGGGAAATCAGCCCCAGCATTTT.

V gene TRBV7-9 combines with J gene TRBJ2-2; 15 bases are a match to TRBD2. The germline CDR1 and CDR2 sequences are SEHNR and FQNEAQ (reference sequence). This CDR3 is 17 amino acids long. Trimming removed 6 bases from V and 8 bases from J; junction bases left unmatched: 10. The chain's CDR3 is CASSSGLAGGPRGELFF. The DNA for the CDR3 is TGTGCCAGCAGTTCCGGACTAGCGGGAGGGCCGAGGGGGGAGCTGTTTTTT.

The chain couples TRBV5-1 to TRBJ2-7; 9 nucleotides agree with TRBD2. The CDR3 contains 17 residues. Germline CDR1 SGHRS, CDR2 YFSETQ. Trimming removed 0 bases from V and 1 base from J; junction bases left unmatched: 8. DNA of the CDR3: TGCGCCAGCAGCTTGGCTGGTAGCGGGAGTTCGTCCTACGAGCAGTACTTC. Translated, it gives CASSLAGSGSSSYEQYF. The whole variable domain, filled in from reference TRBV5-1 and TRBJ2-7, reads KAGVTQTPRYLIKTRGQQVTLSCSPISGHRSVSWYQQTPGQGLQFLFEYFSETQRNKGNFPGRFSGRQFSNSRSEMNVSTLELGDSALYLCASSLAGSGSSSYEQYFGPGTRLTVT.

The chain couples TRBV4-1 to TRBJ1-4; D is ambiguous. The CDR3 is made up of 15 amino acids. V gave up 3 bases and J gave up 8 bases, with 16 bases separating them. Germline CDR1 reads MGHRA; CDR2 reads YSYEKL. CDR3 sequence reads: CASSQIPTIPEKLFF. The CDR3 bases are TGCGCCAGCAGCCAGATCCCTACGATACCCGAAAAACTGTTTTTT.

This rearrangement joins TRBV5-1 to TRBJ2-7; weak D call: TRBD2 (6 bases). V was trimmed by 1 base and J by 3 bases, leaving 8 bases between them. Germline CDR1 is SGHRS and CDR2 is YFSETQ. The CDR3 is made up of 13 amino acids. The CDR3 bases are TGCGCCAGCAGCTTGACCGGGGGCTACGAGCAGTACTTC. Its translation is CASSLTGGYEQYF.

The J gene is TRBJ1-5, the V gene TRBV30; TRBD1 agrees at 7 bases. Germline V gives CDR1 GTSNPN, CDR2 SVGIG (reference sequence). Trimming took 5 bases from V and 4 from J; bases not matched to a gene: 17. The CDR3 is 17 residues long. The CDR3 spells CAWGVGAGGLGNQPQHF. The CDR3 DNA sequence: TGTGCCTGGGGAGTGGGGGCAGGGGGTTTAGGAAATCAGCCCCAGCATTTT.

The chain couples TRBV5-1 to TRBJ2-2; 9 nucleotides align to TRBD1. Germline V gene sequence: CDR1 SGHRS, CDR2 YFSETQ. CDR3 length: 15 residues. J was trimmed by 3 bases and V by 4 bases; bases with no gene match: 4. CDR3 protein: CASSRDRVYTGELFF. Here the CDR3 DNA reads TGCGCCAGCAGCAGGGACAGGGTGTACACCGGGGAGCTGTTTTTT.

A note on this clone: This specimen includes other DNA sequences encoding the same CDR3. The gene calls are TRBV2 and TRBJ2-7; 8 bases are a match to TRBD1. V shed 6 bases and J 7 bases; nucleotides not matched to a gene: 11. CDR1 SNHLY and CDR2 FYNNEI come from the germline V gene. The CDR3 runs to 14 residues. CDR3 DNA: TGTGCCAGCAGATTTGGACAGGGTCCAGGGGAGCAGTACTTC. Amino acid sequence: CASRFGQGPGEQYF.

The chain links TRBV15 to TRBJ2-1, with 9 bases matching TRBD2. This CDR3 is 17 amino acids long. Per the germline V gene, CDR1 is LNHNV and CDR2 is YYDKDF (reference sequence). With V trimmed by 3 bases and J by 12 bases, 18 bases remained unmatched. The CDR3 is CATSRDPTGGRATGQFF. In nucleotides, the CDR3 is TGTGCCACCAGCAGGGATCCTACTGGCGGGAGGGCTACAGGGCAGTTCTTC.

The chain joins TRBV6-5 to TRBJ2-7; 8 bases match TRBD1. The CDR3 covers 13 residues. Per the germline V gene, CDR1 is MNHEY and CDR2 is SVGAGI. The J segment lost 3 bases and the V segment lost 2 bases, leaving 0 bases of the junction unmatched. CDR3 amino acids: CASSYDRGYEQYF. Written as DNA, the CDR3 is TGTGCCAGCAGTTACGACAGGGGCTACGAGCAGTACTTC.